The present T cell receptor beta chain was sequenced within a study of blood T cells in healthy people across ages. Germline V gives CDR1 MGHRA, CDR2 YSYEKL. This CDR3 is 16 amino acids long. Germline trimming cut 3 bases from V and 8 bases from J; bases unmatched to any gene: 10. Regarding this clonotype: Its cognate antigen is unknown.

Study results and limitations: CMV infection status of these donors was not known.

Alongside a J-beta primer mix, a sample-barcoded 5' primer served in a second PCR lasting 7 to 11 cycles. TCRdb itself ran the 5' RACE reads through MiXCR, one entry per CDR3 protein. The table includes about 800,000 distinct CDR3 sequences, 20% to 25% detected once. These same data were also listed under a study on T cells of mothers and their children.

This chain joins TRBV4-1 and TRBJ2-1; 10 bases align to TRBD2. The sequence was collected from a boy aged 10-17 years in good health. The sample was blood. The CDR3 here is CASSHSHSGRRDEQFF. CDR3 coding DNA: TGCGCCAGCAGCCACTCGCATAGCGGGAGGAGGGATGAGCAGTTCTTC.